The 26 T cell receptor beta chains given below trace back to one sample, sequenced in a study of vaccination and CD4 T cells after COVID-19. The Oncomine TCR Beta short-read assay was applied to DNA of cultured CD4+ T cells. TCRdb itself ran the PCR reads through MiXCR, one entry per CDR3 protein. The table includes 7,900 or so distinct CDR3 sequences, about 57% detected once. Antigen specificity for these receptors is unknown. Treatment in this sample: 10-day PBMC culture with coronavirus spike peptide pools or control peptides (ViraFEST assay). The sample was cultured CD4+ T cells from blood, taken after SARS-CoV-2 vaccination. The origin of the receptors is a human donor with COVID-19.

The rearrangement joins TRBV12-3 or TRBV12-4 to TRBJ2-3; 7 bases fit TRBD1. The CDR3 runs to 18 residues. The V and J ends lost 1 base and 3 bases, in that order; junction bases with no gene match: 13. CDR3 protein: CASSLEGARTVWTDTQYF. As DNA, the CDR3 is TGTGCCAGCAGTTTAGAGGGGGCTCGGACGGTTTGGACAGATACGCAGTATTTT.

This clonotype is a singleton in its sample. V gene TRBV28 combines with J gene TRBJ1-6; tentatively, D is TRBD1 (5 bases). The CDR3 totals 14 residues. In germline, CDR1 is MDHEN, CDR2 SYDVKM. V was shortened by 2 bases and J by 10 bases, with 12 bases between the two germline ends. Written as DNA, the CDR3 is TGTGCCAGCAGTTTAGGGACGCTTAACTCACCCCTCCACTTT. It specifies CASSLGTLNSPLHF.

The genes are TRBV2 and TRBJ2-1; 8 nucleotides line up with TRBD2. V trimming: 7 bases; J trimming: 6 bases; junction bases outside the gene matches: 11. Germline V gene lookup returns CDR1 SNHLY and CDR2 FYNNEI. The CDR3 is made up of 15 amino acids. The CDR3 DNA reads as TGTGCCAGCAAGATAACTAGCGGTTCCCCCAATGAGCAGTTCTTC. Translation gives CASKITSGSPNEQFF.

The table lists this clonotype with a few counts. The chain is built from TRBV19 and TRBJ2-7; 10 bases map to TRBD2. Germline values: CDR1 LNHDA, CDR2 SQIVND (reference sequence). V trimming: 3 bases; J trimming: 3 bases; junction bases outside the gene matches: 5. CDR3 length: 15 amino acids. CDR3 sequence: CASSIERGGRYEQYF. The CDR3 nucleotides are TGTGCCAGTAGTATCGAGCGGGGGGGCCGCTACGAGCAGTACTTC.

The chain employs TRBV20-1 and TRBJ1-2; tentatively, D is TRBD1 (5 bases). The CDR3 is 13 residues long. The V gene lost 3 bases and the J gene lost 3 bases, with 11 bases spanning the gap. Germline assignment: CDR1 DFQATT and CDR2 SNEGSKA (reference sequence). DNA of the CDR3: TGCAGTGCTAGTATGGGGGTAGACTATGGCTACACCTTC. Its protein is CSASMGVDYGYTF.

There are a few counts of this clonotype. The V and J genes are TRBV6-1 and TRBJ2-5, with D unresolved. Trimming left V 7 bases short and J 5 bases short, with 17 bases between. Germline V gene data show CDR1 as MNHNS and CDR2 as SASEGT. The CDR3 runs to 14 residues. The CDR3 reads CASKTPPIRETQYF. The CDR3 DNA reads as TGTGCCAGCAAAACGCCTCCCATCAGGGAGACCCAGTACTTC.

The chain carries TRBV5-1 and TRBJ2-1; D is perhaps TRBD1 (6 bases). Between the trimmed V and J ends, which lost 4 bases and 2 bases, there was a span of 13 bases. The CDR3 is 15 amino acids. CDR1 SGHRS and CDR2 YFSETQ come from the germline V gene. The CDR3 DNA follows: TGCGCCAGCAGCCAACGGACAGACCCCTACAATGAGCAGTTCTTC. It is translated as CASSQRTDPYNEQFF.

The V gene is TRBV6-1, the J gene TRBJ1-1, with D unclear. The V end lost 8 bases, the J end lost 1 base, and 11 bases lay between the germline ends. The germline CDR1 and CDR2 sequences are MNHNS and SASEGT. CDR3 length equals 13 residues. CDR3 DNA: TGTGCCAGCCGGAGAACACCGAACACTGAAGCTTTCTTT. It yields the protein CASRRTPNTEAFF.

By sample fraction, this clonotype is medium-sized. CDR3 nucleotides: TGCAGTGCTAGGGGAGACGGGAACTATGGCTACACCTTC. The encoded protein is CSARGDGNYGYTF. The J gene is TRBJ1-2, the V gene TRBV20-1; D is uncertain. Trimming left V 3 bases short and J 2 bases short, with 10 bases between. Germline values: CDR1 DFQATT, CDR2 SNEGSKA (reference sequence). The CDR3 is 13 amino acids.

The chain employs TRBV19 and TRBJ1-3; the D gene is possibly TRBD1 (6 bases). V lost 4 bases and J lost 2, with 15 bases in between. CDR3 size: 16 residues. Looked up from germline, CDR1 is LNHDA and CDR2 is SQIVND (reference sequence). The CDR3 protein is CASSTDKDRTGNTIYF. CDR3 bases: TGTGCCAGTAGTACAGACAAAGACAGGACTGGAAACACCATATATTTT.

The J gene is TRBJ1-6, the V gene TRBV18, with TRBD1 matching over 7 bases. With V trimmed by 3 bases and J by 10 bases, 3 bases remained unmatched. This CDR3 contains 13 residues. CDR1 and CDR2 from the germline V gene are KGHSH and LQKENI. CDR3 bases: TGTGCCAGCTCACCCGACAGGGACTCACCCCTCCACTTT. Its translation: CASSPDRDSPLHF.

The V gene is TRBV6-1, the J gene TRBJ2-7; D tentatively fits TRBD1 or TRBD2 (5 bases each). V was clipped by 8 bases and J by 2 bases, with 13 bases between them. Germline loops: CDR1 MNHNS, CDR2 SASEGT. CDR3 length equals 13 residues. The CDR3 nucleotides read TGTGCCAGCGGGGGTTTGCCTGCCTACGAGCAGTACTTC. It specifies CASGGLPAYEQYF.

V is TRBV19 and J is TRBJ1-6; 8 positions match TRBD1. The CDR3 totals 16 residues. V dropped 0 bases and J dropped 4; count of bases not matched to a gene: 2. CDR1 and CDR2 from the germline V gene are LNHDA and SQIVND (reference sequence). The CDR3 DNA sequence: TGTGCCAGTAGTATAGATGGGACAGGATATAATTCACCCCTCCACTTT. This sequence encodes CASSIDGTGYNSPLHF.

CDR3 sequence reads: CASSLSQGNQPQHF. CDR3 nucleotide sequence: TGTGCCAGCAGCCTATCACAGGGGAATCAGCCCCAGCATTTT. The rearrangement links TRBV7-2 to TRBJ1-5; 7 bases are a match to TRBD1. The CDR3 sequence is 14 residues long. V shed 5 bases and J 4 bases; nucleotides not matched to a gene: 5. Germline CDR1 and CDR2: SGHTA and FQGNSA.

The chain carries TRBV7-2 and TRBJ1-2; D not certain. Per germline, CDR1 SGHTA and CDR2 FQGNSA. This CDR3 has 12 amino acids. V lost 8 bases and J lost 8, with 15 bases in between. DNA of the CDR3: TGTGCCAGCGAGGAGAGGACTCGGGGCTACACCTTC. Protein: CASEERTRGYTF.

This chain links TRBV6-1 with TRBJ1-2; 8 positions match TRBD1. The CDR3 runs to 14 residues. Germline V gives CDR1 MNHNS, CDR2 SASEGT. V dropped 6 bases and J dropped 4; count of bases not matched to a gene: 7. CDR3 region: CASRTGDRPYGYTF. For the CDR3, the DNA is TGTGCCAGCAGGACGGGGGACAGGCCCTATGGCTACACCTTC.

This chain joins TRBV6-1 and TRBJ1-3, with D maybe TRBD1 (5 bases). The V and J ends lost 6 bases and 0 bases respectively, with 15 bases between them. Germline assignment: CDR1 MNHNS and CDR2 SASEGT. This CDR3 is built from 16 residues. CDR3 sequence reads: CASSPRGILSGNTIYF. The CDR3 coding sequence is TGTGCCAGCAGCCCAAGGGGCATTCTCTCTGGAAACACCATATATTTT.

The V and J genes are TRBV6-2 or TRBV6-3 and TRBJ2-3; TRBD1 matches at 10 bases. The trim removed 5 bases at V and 7 bases at J, leaving 12 bases unmatched. CDR3 length equals 16 residues. The germline gives CDR1 MNHEY, CDR2 SVGEGT. CDR3 loop: CASSIPGTGVSYTQYF. CDR3 DNA sequence: TGTGCCAGCAGTATTCCCGGGACAGGGGTTAGTTATACGCAGTATTTT.

The V and J genes are TRBV7-9 and TRBJ1-2; D is possibly TRBD1 (5 bases). V lost 9 bases and J 2 bases, leaving 10 bases between the germline ends. Germline V gene sequence: CDR1 SEHNR, CDR2 FQNEAQ (reference sequence). There are 12 residues in the CDR3. This CDR3 reads CASGTDNYGYTF. The CDR3 coding sequence is TGTGCCAGTGGGACGGACAACTATGGCTACACCTTC.

The chain couples TRBV6-5 to TRBJ1-4, with no clear D. Germline-derived CDR1 and CDR2 are MNHEY and SVGAGI. CDR3 length equals 16 residues. V was cut by 0 bases and J by 4 bases, with 12 bases left in between. Written as DNA, the CDR3 is TGTGCCAGCAGTTACTCGAGCGTCGTGGATAATGAAAAACTGTTTTTT. It translates to CASSYSSVVDNEKLFF.

This clonotype was detected once. The V call is TRBV6-2 or TRBV6-3, the J call TRBJ1-1, with 8 bases fitting TRBD1. The CDR3 totals 15 residues. Germline V gives CDR1 MNHEY, CDR2 SVGEGT. Unmatched junction bases numbered 10, after V lost 2 bases and J lost 8 bases. This CDR3 is CASSYPRGQAVEAFF. CDR3 nucleotides: TGTGCCAGCAGTTACCCACGGGGACAGGCGGTGGAAGCTTTCTTT.

The chain combines TRBV6-1 with TRBJ1-2, with 9 positions matching TRBD1. The CDR3 sequence is 13 residues long. Germline V gene lookup returns CDR1 MNHNS and CDR2 SASEGT. Germline trimming cut 5 bases from V and 7 bases from J; bases unmatched to any gene: 5. DNA of the CDR3: TGTGCCAGCAGTACCGGGACAGGGCTTGGCTACACCTTC. It specifies CASSTGTGLGYTF.

V is TRBV6-1 and J is TRBJ2-1; TRBD1 might be the D (5 bases). Trimming removed 5 bases from V and 5 bases from J, with 16 bases in between. Germline CDR1 reads MNHNS; CDR2 reads SASEGT. This CDR3 has 15 residues. CDR3 sequence (DNA): TGTGCCAGCAGTCGGTCCCCCCAGGGCCACAATGAGCAGTTCTTC. Amino acid sequence: CASSRSPQGHNEQFF.

This chain joins TRBV28 and TRBJ1-3; 10 bases align to TRBD1. Germline V lookup: CDR1 MDHEN, CDR2 SYDVKM. CDR3 length: 16 amino acids. With 3 bases clipped from V and 2 bases from J, the junction kept 4 bases outside the gene matches. The CDR3 sequence is CASSFPGQGTGNTIYF. The CDR3 DNA is TGTGCCAGCAGTTTCCCGGGACAGGGGACTGGAAACACCATATATTTT.

This clonotype showed up just a few times. The genes are TRBV6-2 or TRBV6-3 and TRBJ1-5; 8 bases agree with TRBD1. Germline trimming cut 6 bases from V and 6 bases from J; bases unmatched to any gene: 10. The germline V gene has CDR1 MNHEY and CDR2 SVGEGT. The CDR3 contains 15 residues. CDR3 DNA: TGTGCCAGCAGCACCGCCGGACAGGGCTTTCAGCCCCAGCATTTT. Its translation is CASSTAGQGFQPQHF.

This chain connects TRBV20-1 to TRBJ2-5; no clear D gene. In germline, CDR1 is DFQATT, CDR2 SNEGSKA (reference sequence). Trimming stripped 1 base from V and 5 bases from J, with 17 bases between. This CDR3 is 15 amino acids long. CDR3: CSARALDAPTETQYF. For the CDR3, the DNA is TGCAGTGCTAGAGCCCTAGACGCGCCCACGGAGACCCAGTACTTC.